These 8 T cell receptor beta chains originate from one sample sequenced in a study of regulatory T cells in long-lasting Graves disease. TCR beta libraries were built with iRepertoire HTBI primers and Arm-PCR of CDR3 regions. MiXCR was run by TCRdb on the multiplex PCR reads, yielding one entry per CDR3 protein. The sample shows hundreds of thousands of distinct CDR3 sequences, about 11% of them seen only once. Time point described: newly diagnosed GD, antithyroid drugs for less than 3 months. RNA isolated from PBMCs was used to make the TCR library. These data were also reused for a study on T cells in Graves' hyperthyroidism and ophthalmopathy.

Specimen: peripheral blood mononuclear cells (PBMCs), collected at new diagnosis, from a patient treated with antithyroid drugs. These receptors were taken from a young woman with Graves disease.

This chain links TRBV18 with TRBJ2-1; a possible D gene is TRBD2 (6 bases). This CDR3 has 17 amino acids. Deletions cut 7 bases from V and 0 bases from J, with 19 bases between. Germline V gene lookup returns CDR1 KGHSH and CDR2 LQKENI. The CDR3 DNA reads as TGTGCCAGCTTCCTCTCTCCACGGGAGACCTCCTACAATGAGCAGTTCTTC. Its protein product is CASFLSPRETSYNEQFF. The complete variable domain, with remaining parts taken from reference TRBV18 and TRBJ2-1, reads NAGVMQNPRHLVRRRGQEARLRCSPMKGHSHVYWYRQLPEEGLKFMVYLQKENIIDESGMPKERFSAEFPKEGPSILRIQQVVRGDSAAYFCASFLSPRETSYNEQFFGPGTRLTVL.

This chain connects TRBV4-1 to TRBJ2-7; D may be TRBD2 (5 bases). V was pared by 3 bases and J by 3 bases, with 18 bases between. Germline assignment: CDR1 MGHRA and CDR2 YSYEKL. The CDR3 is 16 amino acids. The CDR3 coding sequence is TGCGCCAGCAGCCACGGGATCACCAAGAACATCTACGAGCAGTACTTC. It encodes CASSHGITKNIYEQYF.

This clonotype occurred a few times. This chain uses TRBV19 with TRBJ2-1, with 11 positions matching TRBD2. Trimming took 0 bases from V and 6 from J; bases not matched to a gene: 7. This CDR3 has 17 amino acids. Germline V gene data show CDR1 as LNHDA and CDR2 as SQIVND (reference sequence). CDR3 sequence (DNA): TGTGCCAGTAGTATAGATGGAGAACTAGCGGGAGTCAATGAGCAGTTCTTC. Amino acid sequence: CASSIDGELAGVNEQFF.

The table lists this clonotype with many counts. In DNA form, the CDR3 reads TGTGCCAGCAGCGGGGGACAGGGGGATGGCTACACCTTC. Translating gives CASSGGQGDGYTF. The chain combines TRBV9 with TRBJ1-2, with 11 bases aligning to TRBD1. This CDR3 spans 13 amino acids. The junction had 1 base not matched to a gene; V was cut back by 3 bases and J by 6 bases. Germline V gene lookup returns CDR1 SGDLS and CDR2 YYNGEE.

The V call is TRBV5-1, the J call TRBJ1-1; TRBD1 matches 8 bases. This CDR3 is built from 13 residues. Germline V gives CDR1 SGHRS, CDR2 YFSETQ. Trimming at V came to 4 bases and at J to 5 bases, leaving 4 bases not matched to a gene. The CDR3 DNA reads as TGCGCCAGCAGCCAGGGGGCGGGAACTGAAGCTTTCTTT. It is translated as CASSQGAGTEAFF.

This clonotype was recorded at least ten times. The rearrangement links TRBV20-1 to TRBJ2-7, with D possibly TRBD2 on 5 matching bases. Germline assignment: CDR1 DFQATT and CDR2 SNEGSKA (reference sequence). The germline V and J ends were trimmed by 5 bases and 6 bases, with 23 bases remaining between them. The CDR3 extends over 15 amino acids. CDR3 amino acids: CSAFYSRRVEREQYF. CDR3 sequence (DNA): TGCAGTGCTTTTTACAGCAGGCGGGTCGAGCGCGAGCAGTACTTC.

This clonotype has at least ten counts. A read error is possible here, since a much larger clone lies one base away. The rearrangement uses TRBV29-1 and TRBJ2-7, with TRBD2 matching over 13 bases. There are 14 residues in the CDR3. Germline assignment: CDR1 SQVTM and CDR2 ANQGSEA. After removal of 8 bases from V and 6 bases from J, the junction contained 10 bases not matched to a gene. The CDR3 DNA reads TGCAGCATTGCCAAGGGACTAGCGGGAATCGAGCAGTACTTC. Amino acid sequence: CSIAKGLAGIEQYF.

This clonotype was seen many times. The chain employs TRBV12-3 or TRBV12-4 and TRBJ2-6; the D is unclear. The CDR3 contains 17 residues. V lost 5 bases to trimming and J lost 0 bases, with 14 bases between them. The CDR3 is CASSQVRTASGANVLTF. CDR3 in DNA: TGTGCCAGCAGTCAAGTCCGGACGGCCTCTGGGGCCAACGTCCTGACTTTC.